This T cell receptor beta chain was sequenced during a study of shared clonotypes between healthy human individuals. Study findings and constraints: Compared with clonotypes that all four donors shared, non-shared clonotypes had lower generation probabilities. Rarefaction showed sorted-subset sequencing was incomplete despite large depth.

The table came from immunoSEQ multiplex PCR; TCRdb's copy has only in-frame clones and leaves some out. The sample shows around 2.5 million clones, under 95% of them seen only once. Trimming took 3 bases from V and 0 from J, leaving 10 bases between them. This CDR3 is 14 amino acids long. Germline loops: CDR1 SGHRS, CDR2 YFSETQ. This clone came up a few times. Its antigen is still unknown. Other DNA sequences in this sample translate to the same CDR3. Naive CD45RA+ and memory CD45RA-negative subsets were split from CD4+ cells. The genes are TRBV5-1 and TRBJ2-7; TRBD1 might be the D (6 bases). The sequence was collected from a man younger than 30 in good health. Some clones in this sample may be carry-over from other donors' samples. What was sequenced was naive CD4+ T cells from PBMCs. Subset indicated: CD45RA+ positively selected. CDR3 amino acids: CASSSGESSYEQYF. The CDR3 DNA reads as TGCGCCAGCAGCTCAGGGGAGAGCTCCTACGAGCAGTACTTC. The full variable domain, its missing parts supplied by reference TRBV5-1 and TRBJ2-7, is KAGVTQTPRYLIKTRGQQVTLSCSPISGHRSVSWYQQTPGQGLQFLFEYFSETQRNKGNFPGRFSGRQFSNSRSEMNVSTLELGDSALYLCASSSGESSYEQYFGPGTRLTVT.